The T cell receptor (beta chain) under discussion was sequenced for a study of T cell responses to AZD1222 COVID-19 vaccine. The germline gives CDR1 SQVTM, CDR2 ANQGSEA. The J segment lost 7 bases and the V segment lost 4 bases, leaving 9 bases of the junction unmatched. This CDR3 contains 13 residues. Both about-4-week and about-12-week second-dose recipients were combined. In its sample, this clone was seen once. Only in-frame clones appear in the TCRdb table, and some are missing; sequencing was by immunoSEQ multiplex PCR. The profile shows about 180,000 clones, around 94% of them singletons. The V call is TRBV29-1, the J call TRBJ2-5; 7 positions agree with TRBD2. The sequences come from peripheral blood, collected 28 days after the second AZD1222 dose. The sequence was obtained from an adult who received the AZD1222 COVID-19 vaccine. CDR3 loop: CSVGASGEGTQYF. DNA of the CDR3: TGCAGCGTTGGGGCTAGCGGAGAGGGGACCCAGTACTTC.